This T cell receptor (beta chain) was documented in a study of CD8+ T cells in alopecia areata. Study in general: Severity of treated patients was scored by affected scalp percentage. Study-wide results and caveats: The study found that many expanded lesional clones persisted in scalp and blood during tofacitinib.

Of note for this clone: The antigen remains unidentified.

Sequencing relied on a cDNA template that was reverse transcribed from extracted RNA. Clones were read by immunoSEQ multiplex PCR, and TCRdb kept only the in-frame ones, dropping some. The repertoire holds some 150,000 clones, with about 86% as singletons. Stated treatment: oral pan-JAK inhibitor, 5-10 mg twice daily. V lost 4 bases to trimming and J lost 6 bases; unmatched junction nucleotides: 14. Germline CDR1 and CDR2: SQVTM and ANQGSEA. This CDR3 has 15 amino acids. The chain combines TRBV29-1 with TRBJ2-7, with TRBD2 identical over 8 bases. The clonotype was recovered from a human donor with alopecia areata. Sequenced material: CD8+ T cells sorted from blood, taken at week 4, from a patient treated with tofacitinib. The CDR3 DNA reads TGCAGCGTTGCCGTCCCGACGGGAGGGATTGGCGAGCAGTACTTC. It is translated as CSVAVPTGGIGEQYF.